This TCR beta chain was profiled in a study of post-analysis software for immune sequencing data. Study overall: Clinical courses comprised relapsing-remitting, secondary progressive and progressive-relapsing multiple sclerosis. Overall study findings and caveats: Controls significantly exceeded multiple sclerosis patients in normalized Chao1 diversity. Samples from one preparation batch, clustered by F measure, grouped strongly together.

As concerns this clonotype: Its antigen remains unknown.

Unique molecular identifiers were built into the TCR beta cDNA libraries. Once about 0.95 to 10 million T cells were used, about half a million cDNA molecules resulted. One entry per CDR3 protein results from TCRdb running MiXCR on the PCR reads. Here the sample spans roughly 400,000 distinct CDR3 sequences, about 40% being singletons. This TCR came from a girl aged 2-10 years with multiple sclerosis. The specimen was blood.

The CDR3 DNA reads as TGTGCCACCAGTGAGGGGAACCAGCCCCAGCATTTT. Protein sequence: CATSEGNQPQHF. This chain uses TRBV24-1 with TRBJ1-5, with D unclear. This CDR3 region has 12 residues. Looked up from germline, CDR1 is KGHDR and CDR2 is SFDVKD. Trimming took off 4 bases at V and 7 bases at J, with 7 bases between the two ends.